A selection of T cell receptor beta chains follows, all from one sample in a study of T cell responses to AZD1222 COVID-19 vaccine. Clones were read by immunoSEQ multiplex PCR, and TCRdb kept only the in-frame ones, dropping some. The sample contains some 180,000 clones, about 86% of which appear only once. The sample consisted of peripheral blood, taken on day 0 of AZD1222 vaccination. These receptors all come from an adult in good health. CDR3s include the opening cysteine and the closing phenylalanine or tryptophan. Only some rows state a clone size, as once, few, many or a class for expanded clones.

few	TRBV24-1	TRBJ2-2	CATSDFSGVLANTGELFF
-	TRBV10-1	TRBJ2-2	CASSADSQNTGELFF
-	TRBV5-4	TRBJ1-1	CASSLDGHGYMNTEAFF
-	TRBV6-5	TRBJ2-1	CASSSTSGGAYNEQFF
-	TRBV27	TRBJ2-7	CASSWTSGRTEQYF
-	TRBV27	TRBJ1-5	CASRGLGGQPQHF
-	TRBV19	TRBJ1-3	CASSKQHSGNTIYF
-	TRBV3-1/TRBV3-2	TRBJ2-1	CASSQDLAGVGNEQFF
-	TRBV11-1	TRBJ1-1	CASSPGTNTEAFF
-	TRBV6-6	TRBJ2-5	CASSYSIQGVETQYF
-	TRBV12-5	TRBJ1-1	CASGWGTDSTEAFF
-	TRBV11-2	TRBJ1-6	CASSIRPGTGGTSPLHF
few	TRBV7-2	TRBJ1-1	CASSLLGARNTEAFF
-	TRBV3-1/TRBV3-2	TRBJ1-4	CASSPGGGLEKLFF
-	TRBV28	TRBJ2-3	CASSPTRTGGITDTQYF
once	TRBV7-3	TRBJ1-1	CASSWQGSTEAFF
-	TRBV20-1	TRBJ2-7	CSASSGLSYEQYF
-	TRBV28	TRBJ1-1	CASSLTLAEAFF
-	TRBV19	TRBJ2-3	CASSGGTPLTDTQYF
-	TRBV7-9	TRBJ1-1	CASSPQGMSEAFF
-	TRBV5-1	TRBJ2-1	CASSPDSLGEQFF
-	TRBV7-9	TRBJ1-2	CATPQPKQGYYGYTF
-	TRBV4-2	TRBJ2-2	CASSQDQRQANTGELFF
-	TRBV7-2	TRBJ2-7	CASSSQVSYEQYF
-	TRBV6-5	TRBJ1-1	CASTQPQGVRAFF
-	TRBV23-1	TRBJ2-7	CAFYSGQQLYEQYF
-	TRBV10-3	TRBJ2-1	CAISAGSLRDRDNEQFF
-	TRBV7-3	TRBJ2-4	CASSLIPRDIQYF
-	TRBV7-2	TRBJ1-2	CASSLGPVPSSNYGYTF
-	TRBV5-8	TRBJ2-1	CASSLATYNEQFF
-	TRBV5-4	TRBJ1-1	CASSLGTEVHTEAFF
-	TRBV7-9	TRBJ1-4	CAGSLGGGVREKLFF
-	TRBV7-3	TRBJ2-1	CASTKGLAGVNEQFF
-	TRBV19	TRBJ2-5	CASSMGLAEQETQYF
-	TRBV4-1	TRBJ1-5	CASSQAVGGSNQPQHF
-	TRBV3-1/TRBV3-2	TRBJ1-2	CASSHLPGTPIDGYTF
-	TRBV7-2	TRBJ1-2	CASSLDAGVGYTF
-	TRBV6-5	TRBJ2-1	CASSYSGGEQFF
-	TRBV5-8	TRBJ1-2	CASSLMDNYGYTF
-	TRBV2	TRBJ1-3	CASSSWTGGNTIYF
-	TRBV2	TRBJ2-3	CASSDGTSGRADTQYF
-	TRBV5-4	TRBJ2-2	CASSPRVAGANTGELFF
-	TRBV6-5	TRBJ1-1	CASSYRDGGNTEAFF
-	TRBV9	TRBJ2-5	CASSVVGDRAWETQYF
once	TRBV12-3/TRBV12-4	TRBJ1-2	CASRETGAYGYTF
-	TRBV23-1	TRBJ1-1	CASTETGEKGTEAFF
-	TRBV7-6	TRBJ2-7	CASSLVDSREYEQYF
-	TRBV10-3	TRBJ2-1	CASLKGLAGVNEQFF